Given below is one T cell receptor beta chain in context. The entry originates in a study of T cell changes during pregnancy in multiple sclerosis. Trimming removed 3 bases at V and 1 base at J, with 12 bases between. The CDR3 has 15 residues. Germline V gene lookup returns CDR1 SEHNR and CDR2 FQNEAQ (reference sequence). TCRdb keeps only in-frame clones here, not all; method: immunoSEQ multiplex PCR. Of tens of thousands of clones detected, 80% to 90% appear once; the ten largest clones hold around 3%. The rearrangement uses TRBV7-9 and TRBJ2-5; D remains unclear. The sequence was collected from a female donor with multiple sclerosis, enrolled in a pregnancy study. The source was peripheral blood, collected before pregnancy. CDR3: CASSLYSYSQETQYF. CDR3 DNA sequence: TGTGCCAGCAGCTTGTACAGTTATAGCCAAGAGACCCAGTACTTC.